Shown below are 10 T cell receptor beta chains from a single sample sequenced in a study of identifying expanded T cells in peripheral blood. The protocol was immunoSEQ multiplex PCR, while the TCRdb copy is restricted to in-frame clones and leaves out a portion. Among over 90,000 clones, approximately 88% were seen once, and the ten largest hold 5.5% to 7%. Input material: blood. The receptors derive from a person aged 18 to 75 in good health.

J is TRBJ2-3 and V is TRBV27; TRBD1 aligns across 8 bases. CDR3 size: 14 residues. Trimming at V came to 6 bases and at J to 0 bases, leaving 2 bases not matched to a gene. The germline gives CDR1 MNHEY, CDR2 SMNVEV (reference sequence). The CDR3 here is CASRRTGSTDTQYF. CDR3 nucleotide sequence: TGTGCCAGCAGGAGGACAGGGAGCACAGATACGCAGTATTTT.

The V gene is TRBV7-2, the J gene TRBJ1-4; D is unclear. The CDR3 length is 11 residues. Germline V gives CDR1 SGHTA, CDR2 FQGNSA. Trimming took off 4 bases at V and 8 bases at J, with 5 bases between the two ends. The CDR3 reads CASSSSEKLFF. CDR3 nucleotides: TGTGCCAGCAGCTCGAGCGAAAAACTGTTTTTT.

V usage is TRBV9 and J usage is TRBJ2-2, with 7 positions matching TRBD1. From germline, CDR1 is SGDLS and CDR2 YYNGEE. CDR3 length equals 15 residues. Trimming removed 0 bases from V and 6 bases from J; junction bases left unmatched: 5. CDR3 sequence: CASSVEGTAAGELFF. The DNA of the CDR3 is TGTGCCAGCAGCGTAGAAGGGACAGCTGCCGGGGAGCTGTTTTTT. The full variable domain, in which reference TRBV9 and TRBJ2-2 provide the parts outside the CDR3, is DSGVTQTPKHLITATGQRVTLRCSPRSGDLSVYWYQQSLDQGLQFLIQYYNGEERAKGNILERFSAQQFPDLHSELNLSSLELGDSALYFCASSVEGTAAGELFFGEGSRLTVL.

This clone has only one observation. The chain has TRBV7-6 and TRBJ2-3; D uncertain. The CDR3 consists of 14 residues. The V end was cut by 1 base, the J end by 1 base, with 6 bases between. CDR1 and CDR2 from the germline V gene are SGHVS and FNYEAQ. The CDR3 DNA reads TGTGCCAGCAGCTTAGGGAGTGGCACAGATACGCAGTATTTT. It yields the protein CASSLGSGTDTQYF.

V and J are TRBV30 and TRBJ1-1; D ambiguous. CDR3 length: 14 residues. The germline gives CDR1 GTSNPN, CDR2 SVGIG (reference sequence). V was trimmed by 1 base and J by 2 bases, leaving 11 bases between them. In nucleotides, the CDR3 is TGTGCCTGGAGTGGACCAGGAGTAAACACTGAAGCTTTCTTT. This encodes CAWSGPGVNTEAFF.

The chain is built from TRBV9 and TRBJ2-3, with a tentative D call TRBD2 (7 bases). V lost 0 bases and J 7 bases, leaving 21 bases between the germline ends. The CDR3 runs 17 residues. CDR1 is SGDLS, CDR2 YYNGEE, per germline. The CDR3 nucleotides are TGTGCCAGCAGCGTAGCCGGGCGGGGGCCTCTCCAGAATACGCAGTATTTT. Its protein is CASSVAGRGPLQNTQYF.

CDR3 nucleotide sequence: TGCGCCAGCAGCTTGCTTAAACCCGGGACAACCTACGAGCAGTACTTC. Residues: CASSLLKPGTTYEQYF. The chain links TRBV5-1 to TRBJ2-7; possibly TRBD1 for D (6 bases). Trimming shortened V by 1 base and J by 2 bases, and 16 bases separated the two germline ends. Germline CDR1 reads SGHRS; CDR2 reads YFSETQ. The CDR3 contains 16 residues. Filled out from reference TRBV5-1 and TRBJ2-7, the complete variable domain reads KAGVTQTPRYLIKTRGQQVTLSCSPISGHRSVSWYQQTPGQGLQFLFEYFSETQRNKGNFPGRFSGRQFSNSRSEMNVSTLELGDSALYLCASSLLKPGTTYEQYFGPGTRLTVT.

The chain combines TRBV28 with TRBJ1-4, with D perhaps matching TRBD1 (5 bases). This CDR3 has 15 residues. CDR1 is MDHEN and CDR2 is SYDVKM in the germline V gene. Trimming removed 10 bases at V and 0 bases at J, with 15 bases between. CDR3 residues: CATRRDGATNEKLFF. CDR3 DNA sequence: TGTGCCACCAGAAGGGACGGTGCAACTAATGAAAAACTGTTTTTT.

The chain employs TRBV4-1 and TRBJ2-3; TRBD1 aligns across 7 bases. V dropped 0 bases and J dropped 2; count of bases not matched to a gene: 17. This CDR3 region has 20 residues. The germline gives CDR1 MGHRA, CDR2 YSYEKL. CDR3 residues: CASSQDPPAAGGFTTDTQYF. CDR3 sequence (DNA): TGCGCCAGCAGCCAAGATCCTCCTGCGGCAGGGGGTTTTACCACAGATACGCAGTATTTT.

The chain has TRBV6-6 and TRBJ1-2; D gene uncertain. Trimming shortened V by 7 bases and J by 4 bases, and 13 bases separated the two germline ends. CDR1 is MNHNY and CDR2 is SVGAGI in the germline V gene (reference sequence). The CDR3 runs to 13 residues. The CDR3 DNA follows: TGTGCCAGCACCCCTCAGGAGCTCTATGGCTACACCTTC. It specifies CASTPQELYGYTF.